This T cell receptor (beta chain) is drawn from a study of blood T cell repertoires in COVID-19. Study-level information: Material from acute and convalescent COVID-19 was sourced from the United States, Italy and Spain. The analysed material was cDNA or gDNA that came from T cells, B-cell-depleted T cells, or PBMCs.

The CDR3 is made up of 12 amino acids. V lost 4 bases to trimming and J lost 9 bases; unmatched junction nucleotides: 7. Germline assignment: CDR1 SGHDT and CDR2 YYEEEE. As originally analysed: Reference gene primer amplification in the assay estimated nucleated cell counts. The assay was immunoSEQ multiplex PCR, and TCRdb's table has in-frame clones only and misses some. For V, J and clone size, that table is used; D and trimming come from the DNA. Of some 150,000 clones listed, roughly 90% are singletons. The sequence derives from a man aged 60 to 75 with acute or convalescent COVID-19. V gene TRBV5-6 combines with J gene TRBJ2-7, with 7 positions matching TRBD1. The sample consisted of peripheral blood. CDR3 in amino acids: CASSLTGVGQYF. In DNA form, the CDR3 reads TGTGCCAGCAGCCTTACAGGGGTGGGGCAGTACTTC. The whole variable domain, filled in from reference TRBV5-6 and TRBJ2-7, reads DAGVTQSPTHLIKTRGQQVTLRCSPKSGHDTVSWYQQALGQGPQFIFQYYEEEERQRGNFPDRFSGHQFPNYSSELNVNALLLGDSALYLCASSLTGVGQYFGPGTRLTVT.